These 21 T cell receptor beta chains were all obtained from the same sample, sequenced in a study of blood T cell repertoires in COVID-19. TCRdb keeps only in-frame clones here, not all; method: immunoSEQ multiplex PCR. This sample has under 300,000 clones, with 88% found just once. The sequenced material came from peripheral blood. Receptors were obtained from a woman in her 30s with acute or convalescent COVID-19.

This chain links TRBV30 with TRBJ2-5, with 8 bases that match TRBD1. CDR1 and CDR2 from the germline V gene are GTSNPN and SVGIG (reference sequence). V shed 1 base and J 7 bases; nucleotides not matched to a gene: 8. The CDR3 is 14 amino acids. CDR3 residues: CAWSGQGPSATQYF. The CDR3 DNA is TGTGCCTGGAGTGGACAGGGGCCCTCGGCGACCCAGTACTTC.

The chain employs TRBV5-4 and TRBJ2-1; 7 bases match TRBD1. Looked up from germline, CDR1 is SGHNT and CDR2 is YYREEE (reference sequence). Unmatched junction bases numbered 8, after V lost 4 bases and J lost 7 bases. This CDR3 comprises 14 residues. The CDR3: CASSPRQGTNEQFF. CDR3 nucleotide sequence: TGTGCCAGCAGCCCTCGACAGGGTACGAATGAGCAGTTCTTC.

This chain connects TRBV7-9 to TRBJ2-1; D is perhaps TRBD2 (5 bases). CDR3 length: 17 residues. CDR1 and CDR2 from the germline V gene are SEHNR and FQNEAQ (reference sequence). The V and J ends lost 5 bases and 5 bases respectively, with 22 bases between them. The CDR3 DNA reads as TGTGCCAGCAGCCCATCGTACAGCGGAGCTAGGGACAATGAGCAGTTCTTC. It specifies CASSPSYSGARDNEQFF.

The rearrangement joins TRBV5-1 to TRBJ2-3; 8 bases are a match to TRBD2. V lost 0 bases, J lost 5 bases, and 5 bases stayed unmatched. Germline V lookup: CDR1 SGHRS, CDR2 YFSETQ. This CDR3 has 15 residues. The CDR3 sequence: CASSLAPGTRDTQYF. The CDR3 region has the DNA TGCGCCAGCAGCTTGGCACCCGGGACTAGAGATACGCAGTATTTT.

V and J are TRBV29-1 and TRBJ2-7, with TRBD1 matching 7 bases. The germline gives CDR1 SQVTM, CDR2 ANQGSEA. This CDR3 contains 14 residues. V trimming: 4 bases; J trimming: 1 base; junction bases outside the gene matches: 7. This CDR3 reads CSVVAGGISYEQYF. In nucleotides, the CDR3 is TGCAGCGTTGTGGCAGGGGGTATATCCTACGAGCAGTACTTC.

The gene calls are TRBV30 and TRBJ2-5, with 7 bases identical to TRBD2. The germline CDR1 and CDR2 sequences are GTSNPN and SVGIG (reference sequence). V shed 5 bases and J 3 bases; nucleotides not matched to a gene: 3. The CDR3 extends over 12 amino acids. The CDR3 reads CAWGLVKETQYF. The CDR3 region has the DNA TGTGCCTGGGGACTAGTTAAAGAGACCCAGTACTTC.

The V and J genes are TRBV11-2 and TRBJ1-3; TRBD1 might be the D (6 bases). V was clipped by 5 bases and J by 3 bases, with 20 bases between them. Germline V gene sequence: CDR1 SGHAT, CDR2 FQNNGV. The CDR3 has 17 amino acids. This CDR3 is CASSPRVQGLVGNTIYF. In DNA, the CDR3 is TGTGCCAGCAGCCCAAGAGTACAGGGTTTGGTTGGAAACACCATATATTTT.

This clone was observed a single time. V usage is TRBV10-3 and J usage is TRBJ2-5, with a tentative D call TRBD1 (5 bases). Germline V lookup: CDR1 ENHRY, CDR2 SYGVKD. The CDR3 contains 15 residues. V gave up 2 bases and J gave up 3 bases, with 13 bases separating them. The CDR3 protein is CAISEQGLQKETQYF. The CDR3 DNA follows: TGTGCCATCAGTGAGCAGGGTTTACAAAAAGAGACCCAGTACTTC.

Written as DNA, the CDR3 is TGTGCCAGCAGCCCCAGGGGCCATCAGCCCCAGCATTTT. It yields the protein CASSPRGHQPQHF. This rearrangement joins TRBV5-6 to TRBJ1-5; tentative D call: TRBD1 (6 bases). The CDR3 contains 13 residues. With 4 bases removed from V and 5 bases from J, the gap between germline ends came to 10 bases. The germline gives CDR1 SGHDT, CDR2 YYEEEE.

The J gene is TRBJ2-3, the V gene TRBV6-5; 11 bases are shared with TRBD1. The germline gives CDR1 MNHEY, CDR2 SVGAGI. J was trimmed by 8 bases and V by 6 bases; bases with no gene match: 7. The CDR3 length is 14 residues. CDR3 region: CASSWGQGDGTQYF. CDR3 bases: TGTGCCAGCAGCTGGGGACAGGGGGACGGTACGCAGTATTTT.

This clone was seen a handful of times. The chain recombines TRBV6-5 with TRBJ2-2, with D maybe TRBD1 (6 bases). V was pared by 6 bases and J by 6 bases, with 8 bases between. The germline CDR1 and CDR2 sequences are MNHEY and SVGAGI. This CDR3 is built from 12 residues. CDR3 sequence reads: CASSQGSGELFF. The DNA for the CDR3 is TGTGCCAGCAGCCAGGGGTCCGGGGAGCTGTTTTTT.

This chain links TRBV12-3 or TRBV12-4 with TRBJ1-1; tentative D call: TRBD1 (5 bases). The CDR3 runs to 13 residues. Trimming left V 7 bases short and J 1 base short, with 10 bases between. Here the CDR3 reads CASNGHKNTEAFF. The CDR3 bases are TGTGCCAGCAACGGACACAAGAACACTGAAGCTTTCTTT.

This sequence joins TRBV5-1 and TRBJ2-7; 12 bases agree with TRBD2. V was clipped by 0 bases and J by 2 bases; unmatched bases: 0. This CDR3 spans 15 amino acids. The germline V gene has CDR1 SGHRS and CDR2 YFSETQ. CDR3 amino acids: CASSLGTSGTYEQYF. Written as DNA, the CDR3 is TGCGCCAGCAGCTTGGGGACTAGCGGGACCTACGAGCAGTACTTC.

The genes are TRBV5-4 and TRBJ2-3; tentatively, D is TRBD1 (5 bases). The V end lost 1 base, the J end lost 2 bases, and 14 bases lay between the germline ends. This CDR3 is 16 amino acids long. Germline lookup yields CDR1 SGHNT and CDR2 YYREEE (reference sequence). The chain's CDR3 is CASSLIGVGPTDTQYF. The DNA of the CDR3 is TGTGCCAGCAGCTTGATAGGCGTGGGGCCCACAGATACGCAGTATTTT.

The rearrangement joins TRBV6-5 to TRBJ2-7, with D perhaps matching TRBD2 (6 bases). Trimming cost V 8 bases and J 4 bases, with 6 bases left between them. CDR1 is MNHEY and CDR2 is SVGAGI in the germline V gene. There are 10 residues in the CDR3. CDR3 nucleotide sequence: TGTGCCAGCCTAGCGTACGAGCAGTACTTC. This sequence encodes CASLAYEQYF.

This chain uses TRBV6-2 or TRBV6-3 with TRBJ2-2; D is ambiguous. Germline CDR1 is MNHEY and CDR2 is SVGEGT. V was clipped by 3 bases and J by 8 bases, with 7 bases between them. CDR3 length equals 12 residues. The CDR3 coding sequence is TGTGCCAGCAGTTATTTTTCGGGGGAGCTGTTTTTT. As protein: CASSYFSGELFF.

V usage is TRBV29-1 and J usage is TRBJ1-2; 10 nucleotides line up with TRBD1. The CDR3 has 13 amino acids. The germline V gene has CDR1 SQVTM and CDR2 ANQGSEA. J was trimmed by 8 bases and V by 3 bases; bases with no gene match: 6. The CDR3 DNA follows: TGCAGCGTTGAGGGGACAGGGGTGTTCGGCTACACCTTC. Encoded protein: CSVEGTGVFGYTF.

This chain joins TRBV7-2 and TRBJ1-5; D remains unclear. V lost 3 bases, J lost 6 bases, and 12 bases lay in between. CDR1 is SGHTA and CDR2 is FQGNSA in the germline V gene. This CDR3 is built from 14 residues. The CDR3 DNA reads TGTGCCAGCAGCTTCGCTCCGGGGTCTCAGCCCCAGCATTTT. This sequence encodes CASSFAPGSQPQHF.

V gene TRBV19 combines with J gene TRBJ2-2; TRBD2 aligns across 13 bases. With 10 bases clipped from V and 2 bases from J, the junction kept 22 bases outside the gene matches. Germline V gene sequence: CDR1 LNHDA, CDR2 SQIVND (reference sequence). This CDR3 is 21 amino acids long. The CDR3 spells CANRTHWDPGTSGENTGELFF. DNA of the CDR3: TGTGCCAACCGGACGCACTGGGACCCTGGGACTAGCGGGGAAAACACCGGGGAGCTGTTTTTT.

V usage is TRBV6-2 or TRBV6-3 and J usage is TRBJ1-3; perhaps TRBD1 as D (5 bases). V dropped 1 base and J dropped 0 bases, with 10 bases sitting between them. In germline, CDR1 is MNHEY, CDR2 SVGEGT. This CDR3 has 16 residues. The CDR3 sequence: CASSYWDSNSGNTIYF. DNA for the CDR3: TGTGCCAGCAGTTACTGGGACTCCAACTCTGGAAACACCATATATTTT.

Remarks on this clone: The identical CDR3 is also encoded by other nucleotide sequences in the sample. The CDR3 DNA reads as TGTGCCTGGAGTGTTCGGAGCACAGATACGCAGTATTTT. It encodes CAWSVRSTDTQYF. J is TRBJ2-3 and V is TRBV30; D unclear. V was shortened by 0 bases and J by 0 bases, with 4 bases between the two germline ends. The V gene's germline CDR1 is GTSNPN and CDR2 SVGIG (reference sequence). The CDR3 has 13 residues.